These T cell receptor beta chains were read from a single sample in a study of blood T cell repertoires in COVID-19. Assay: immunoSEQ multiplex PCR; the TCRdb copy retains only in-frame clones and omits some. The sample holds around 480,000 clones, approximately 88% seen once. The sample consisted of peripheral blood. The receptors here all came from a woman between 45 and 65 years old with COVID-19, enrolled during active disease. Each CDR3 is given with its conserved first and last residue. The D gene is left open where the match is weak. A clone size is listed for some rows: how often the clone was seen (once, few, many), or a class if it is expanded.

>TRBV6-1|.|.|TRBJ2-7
TGTGCCAGCAGTGAATCATGGGCAGGGGTCCCCTACGAGCAGTACTTC
CASSESWAGVPYEQYF
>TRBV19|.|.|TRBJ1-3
TGTGCCAGTAGAGCAGGCTTCTCTGGAAACACCATATATTTT
CASRAGFSGNTIYF
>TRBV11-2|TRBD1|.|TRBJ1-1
TGTGCCAGCAGCCTCGGGACAGGGGCGGATCTAGGCTCAGCTTTCTTT
CASSLGTGADLGSAFF
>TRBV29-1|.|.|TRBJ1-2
TGCAGCGTTGAAGACTTGGACACCCCCCCCCTCTATGGCTACACCTTC
CSVEDLDTPPLYGYTF
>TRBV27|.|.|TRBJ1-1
TGTGCCAGCAGTTTATCGATAGACATATTGAACACTGAAGCTTTCTTT
CASSLSIDILNTEAFF
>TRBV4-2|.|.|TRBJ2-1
TGTGCCAGCAGCCAAAGGGAGGGGGGCGGAGAGCAGTTCTTC
CASSQREGGGEQFF
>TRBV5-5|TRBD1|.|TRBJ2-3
TGTGCCAGCAGCCCCAATCGACAGGGGAGAGGAGATACGCAGTATTTT
CASSPNRQGRGDTQYF
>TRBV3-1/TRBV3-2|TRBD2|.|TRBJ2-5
TGTGCCAGCAGCCAAGATTCAACGGGGGGGGAGACCCAGTACTTC
CASSQDSTGGETQYF
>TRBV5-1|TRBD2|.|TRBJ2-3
TGCGCCAGCAGCTTGGGACTAGCGGGGATCCTGGCGGATACGCAGTATTTT
CASSLGLAGILADTQYF
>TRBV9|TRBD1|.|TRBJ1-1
TGTGCCAGCAGCGTAGGGACAGGGGGTTCGGCTTTCTTT
CASSVGTGGSAFF
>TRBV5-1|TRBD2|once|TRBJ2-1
TGCGCCAGCAGCAGTAGCGGGGCATCCTACAATGAGCAGTTCTTC
CASSSSGASYNEQFF
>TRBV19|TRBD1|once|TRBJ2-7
TGTGCCAGTAGTATAGCTCCCGGGACAGGCTACGAGCAGTACTTC
CASSIAPGTGYEQYF
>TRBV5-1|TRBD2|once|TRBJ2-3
TGCGCCAGCAGCTCCGAGCGGGGTAACACAGATACGCAGTATTTT
CASSSERGNTDTQYF
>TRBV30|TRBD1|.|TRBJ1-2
TGTGCCTGGGGACAGGGCAGTCCCTATGGCTACACCTTC
CAWGQGSPYGYTF
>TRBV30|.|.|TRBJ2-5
TGTGCCTGGAGTAGTCCCGGAGGGGAGACCCAGTACTTC
CAWSSPGGETQYF
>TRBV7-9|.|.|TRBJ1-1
TGTGCCAGCAGCTCGATACGGGACACCCCAGCTTTCTTT
CASSSIRDTPAFF
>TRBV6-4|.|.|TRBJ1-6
TGTGCCAGCAGTGACCTCCCGTACGGGGGATCACCCCTCCACTTT
CASSDLPYGGSPLHF
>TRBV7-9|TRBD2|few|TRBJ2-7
TGTGCCAGCACCTCGGGAGGGGGGCTCTACGAGCAGTACTTC
CASTSGGGLYEQYF
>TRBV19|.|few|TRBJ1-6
TGTGCCAGTAGTTTCTTCCGGGACACTAAAAATTCACCCCTCCACTTT
CASSFFRDTKNSPLHF
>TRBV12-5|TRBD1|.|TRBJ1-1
TGTGCTAGTGGTACCAACAGGGGGGGGAACACTGAAGCTTTCTTT
CASGTNRGGNTEAFF
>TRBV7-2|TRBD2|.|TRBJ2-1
TGTGCCAGCAGCTTAGCCGCTAGCGGGTACTCCTACAATGAGCAGTTCTTC
CASSLAASGYSYNEQFF
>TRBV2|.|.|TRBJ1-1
TGTGCCAGGGGCAGGGGAAACACTGAAGCTTTCTTT
CARGRGNTEAFF
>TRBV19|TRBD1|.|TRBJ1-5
TGTGCCAGTATCGGGAGGGGGCATCAGCCCCAGCATTTT
CASIGRGHQPQHF
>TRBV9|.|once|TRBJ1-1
TGTGCCAGCAGCGTAGGACAGTTGAACACTGAAGCTTTCTTT
CASSVGQLNTEAFF
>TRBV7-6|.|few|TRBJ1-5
TGTGCCAGCAGCTTGATGCAGGGTGGCAATCAGCCCCAGCATTTT
CASSLMQGGNQPQHF
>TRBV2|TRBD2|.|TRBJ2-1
TGTGCCAGCAGTACCGGGACTAATCGTGAGCAGTTCTTC
CASSTGTNREQFF
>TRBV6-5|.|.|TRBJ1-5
TGTGCCAGCAGTAAATCAAGCAATCAGCCCCAGCATTTT
CASSKSSNQPQHF
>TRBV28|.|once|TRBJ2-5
TGTGCCAGCACCGGGTTTCGGCAAGAGACCCAGTACTTC
CASTGFRQETQYF
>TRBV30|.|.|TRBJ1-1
TGTGCCTGGAGTGTATCGATAACGACGAGGGAAGCTTTCTTT
CAWSVSITTREAFF
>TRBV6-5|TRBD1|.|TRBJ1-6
TGTGCCAGCAGTCCCGGGACAGGGTATGGTTCACCCCTCCACTTT
CASSPGTGYGSPLHF
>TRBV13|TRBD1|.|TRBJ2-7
TGTGCCAGCAGCTGGGACAGCTTAACCTACGAGCAGTACTTC
CASSWDSLTYEQYF
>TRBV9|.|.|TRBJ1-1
TGTGCCAGCAGCGTGAGCGGGGACACTGAAGCTTTCTTT
CASSVSGDTEAFF
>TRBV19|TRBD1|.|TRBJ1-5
TGTGCCAGCGCAGTAACAGGGGGCAATCAGCCCCAGCATTTT
CASAVTGGNQPQHF
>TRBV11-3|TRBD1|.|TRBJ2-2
TGTGCCAGCAGCTTAGAAGGACAGGGCGGGGAGCTGTTTTTT
CASSLEGQGGELFF
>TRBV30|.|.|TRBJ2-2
TGTGCCTGGAGTGTAGGCAGGGTAGGCCGAAACACCGGGGAGCTGTTTTTT
CAWSVGRVGRNTGELFF
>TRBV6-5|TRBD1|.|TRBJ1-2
TGTGCCAGCAGTAGGGACAGCATCTATGGCTACACCTTC
CASSRDSIYGYTF
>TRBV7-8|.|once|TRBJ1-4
TGTGCCAGCAGCCCCCGGAGGGTTGAAAAACTGTTTTTT
CASSPRRVEKLFF
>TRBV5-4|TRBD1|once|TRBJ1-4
TGTGCCAGCAGCTCCGACAGGGGGGCTGAAAAACTGTTTTTT
CASSSDRGAEKLFF
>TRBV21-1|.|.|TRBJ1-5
TGTGCCAGCAGCAAAGGGATCCGGGGCAATCAGCCCCAGCATTTT
CASSKGIRGNQPQHF
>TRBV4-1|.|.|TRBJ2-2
TGCGCCAGCAGCCAGGAGACCGGGGAGCTGTTTTTT
CASSQETGELFF
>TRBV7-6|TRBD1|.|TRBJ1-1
TGTGCCAGCAGCTTCGTCTTGCCAGGGGGAGACGACACTGAAGCTTTCTTT
CASSFVLPGGDDTEAFF
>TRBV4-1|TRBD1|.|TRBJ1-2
TGCGCCAGCAGCCCTGGGGACAGGGGGACGGGGGGCTACACCTTC
CASSPGDRGTGGYTF
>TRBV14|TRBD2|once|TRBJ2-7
TGTGCCAGCAGCCAAGTCCCCCGGGGGGGGCGGATCTCCTACGAGCAGTACTTC
CASSQVPRGGRISYEQYF
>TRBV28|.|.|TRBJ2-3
TGTGCCAGCACCTACTCCACAGATACGCAGTATTTT
CASTYSTDTQYF
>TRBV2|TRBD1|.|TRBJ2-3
TGTGCCAGCAGGGCGCGAGGGGGCTCAGATACGCAGTATTTT
CASRARGGSDTQYF
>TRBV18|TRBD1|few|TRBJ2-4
TGTGCCAGCTCACCAGTCGGACAGGGGGCCAAAAACATTCAGTACTTC
CASSPVGQGAKNIQYF
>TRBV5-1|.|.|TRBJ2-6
TGCGCCAGCAGCTTGGATCAGGGGCCGATCCTTTTC
CASSLDQGPILF
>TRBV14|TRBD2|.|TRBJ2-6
TGTGCCAGCAGCCAAGCTGGGAGGGCCCGGGCCAACGTCCTGACTTTC
CASSQAGRARANVLTF
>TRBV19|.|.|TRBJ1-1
TGTGCCAGTAGTATAGATCTTCCCGGAGTCACTGAAGCTTTCTTT
CASSIDLPGVTEAFF
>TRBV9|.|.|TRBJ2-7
TGTGCCAGCAGCACTGGGCCCTCCTACGAGCAGTACTTC
CASSTGPSYEQYF
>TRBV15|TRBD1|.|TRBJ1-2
TGTGCCACCAGCAGAGGAGGGACAGGGGGTTCGCGGGGCTACACCTTC
CATSRGGTGGSRGYTF
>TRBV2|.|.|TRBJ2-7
TGTGCCAGCACAGTAACCTACGAGCAGTACTTC
CASTVTYEQYF
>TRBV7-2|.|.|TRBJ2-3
TGTGCCAGCAGCTTTAGGACTCCTAGCACAGATACGCAGTATTTT
CASSFRTPSTDTQYF
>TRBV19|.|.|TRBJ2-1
TGTGCCAGTAGTATCTCAGGGTACAATGAGCAGTTCTTC
CASSISGYNEQFF
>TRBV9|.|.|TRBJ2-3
TGTGCCAGCAGCGTAGAGGGGGACACAGATACGCAGTATTTT
CASSVEGDTDTQYF
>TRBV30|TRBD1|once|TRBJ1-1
TGTGCCTGGAGCAGGACAGGGGGGACTGAAGCTTTCTTT
CAWSRTGGTEAFF
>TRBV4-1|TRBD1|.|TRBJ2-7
TGCGCCAGCAGCCCTCGCGACAGGGGCCCCGAGCAGTACTTC
CASSPRDRGPEQYF